The entry that follows covers one T cell receptor beta chain sequence. Its antigen remains unknown. These data come from a study of shared clonotypes between healthy human individuals. Germline CDR1 KGHSH, CDR2 LQKENI. This CDR3 spans 15 amino acids. J gave up 1 base and V 3 bases, and 4 bases lay outside the gene matches. The study ran the assay at deep level. The sorted-subset replicate PCRs were given roughly 200 ng DNA, which is some 29,000 T cell genomes. Profiled with immunoSEQ multiplex PCR; TCRdb holds only in-frame clones, not every one. The table records approximately 2.3 million clones, 80% to 95% of them present only once. Overall study results and limits: Clonotype sharing across a handful of donors was observed for approximately 5% of naive CD4 clonotypes.

The receptor's source is a man aged 18 to 30 in good health. Some clones in this sample may be carry-over from other donors' samples. The specimen was naive CD4+ T cells from PBMCs. Subset denoted: CD45RA+ positively selected. The gene calls are TRBV18 and TRBJ2-5, with 8 positions matching TRBD2. DNA for the CDR3: TGTGCCAGCTCACCCCTTAGCGGGGTCCAAGAGACCCAGTACTTC. As protein: CASSPLSGVQETQYF.